The 13 T cell receptor beta chains below were found in one sample sequenced in a study of T cell responses to AZD1222 COVID-19 vaccine. Clones were sequenced by immunoSEQ multiplex PCR, and TCRdb holds only the in-frame ones, with some missing. The data hold some 95,000 clones, with 65% to 90% observed a single time. This specimen consisted of peripheral blood, obtained on day 0 of AZD1222 vaccination. These receptors were obtained from an adult in good health.

The rearrangement uses TRBV19 and TRBJ2-1; D unresolved. V shed 5 bases and J shed 8 bases, with 10 bases lying between them. CDR3 length equals 12 residues. Germline CDR1 is LNHDA and CDR2 is SQIVND (reference sequence). DNA for the CDR3: TGTGCCAGTAGTGCACCTGGGGATGAGCAGTTCTTC. Its translation: CASSAPGDEQFF.

The genes are TRBV4-1 and TRBJ2-7, with 7 bases that match TRBD1. Germline values: CDR1 MGHRA, CDR2 YSYEKL. This CDR3 contains 13 residues. V was clipped by 2 bases and J by 3 bases; unmatched bases: 1. The CDR3 spells CASSQRDSYEQYF. CDR3 DNA sequence: TGCGCCAGCAGCCAAAGGGACAGCTACGAGCAGTACTTC.

This clone has only a few counts. This sequence joins TRBV6-1 and TRBJ2-7, with 14 positions matching TRBD2. The CDR3 covers 15 residues. The junction had 4 bases not matched to a gene; V was cut back by 6 bases and J by 3 bases. Per germline, CDR1 MNHNS and CDR2 SASEGT. The DNA of the CDR3 is TGTGCCAGCAGAGGGACTAGCGGGGGTGTCTACGAGCAGTACTTC. This gives the protein CASRGTSGGVYEQYF.

The chain recombines TRBV10-2 with TRBJ1-1; tentative D call: TRBD1 (5 bases). This CDR3 has 11 amino acids. Trimming shortened V by 8 bases and J by 6 bases, and 10 bases separated the two germline ends. Germline values: CDR1 WSHSY, CDR2 SAAADI. Here the CDR3 DNA reads TGCGCCAGCGGGCAGGGCCCTGAAGCTTTCTTT. It translates to CASGQGPEAFF.

V usage is TRBV2 and J usage is TRBJ1-2, with D unresolved. Germline CDR1 is SNHLY and CDR2 is FYNNEI. The CDR3 sequence is 16 residues long. Trimming removed 3 bases at V and 8 bases at J, with 22 bases between. CDR3 sequence reads: CASSELVNTLSWGYTF. The CDR3 DNA reads TGTGCCAGCAGTGAGCTGGTAAACACCCTGTCTTGGGGCTACACCTTC. The full variable domain, its missing parts supplied by reference TRBV2 and TRBJ1-2, is EPEVTQTPSHQVTQMGQEVILRCVPISNHLYFYWYRQILGQKVEFLVSFYNNEISEKSEIFDDQFSVERPDGSNFTLKIRSTKLEDSAMYFCASSELVNTLSWGYTFGSGTRLTVV.

The V gene is TRBV11-2, the J gene TRBJ1-2; no firm D call. The length of the CDR3 is 14 residues. Germline V CDR1 and CDR2: SGHAT, FQNNGV. Trimming removed 5 bases from V and 6 bases from J, with 16 bases in between. The CDR3 loop is CASSPTEFGDGYTF. The CDR3 DNA reads TGTGCCAGCAGCCCGACGGAGTTCGGTGATGGCTACACCTTC.

V gene TRBV9 combines with J gene TRBJ2-7, with D perhaps TRBD2 (5 bases). The V end lost 0 bases, the J end lost 3 bases, and 13 bases lay between the germline ends. This CDR3 comprises 15 residues. Germline CDR1 reads SGDLS; CDR2 reads YYNGEE. The CDR3 sequence: CASSVEDGVGYEQYF. Written as DNA, the CDR3 is TGTGCCAGCAGCGTAGAGGACGGGGTGGGCTACGAGCAGTACTTC.

This clone has only a few counts. The chain has TRBV7-9 and TRBJ1-6; no clear D. The CDR3 length is 14 residues. The germline gives CDR1 SEHNR, CDR2 FQNEAQ (reference sequence). The germline V and J ends were trimmed by 1 base and 6 bases, with 7 bases remaining between them. The CDR3 sequence: CASSLGRTNSPLHF. In DNA form, the CDR3 reads TGTGCCAGCAGCTTAGGCAGGACTAATTCACCCCTCCACTTT.

V usage is TRBV6-5 and J usage is TRBJ1-1; possible D gene TRBD1, 5 bases. The CDR3 totals 14 residues. In germline, CDR1 is MNHEY, CDR2 SVGAGI. The V and J ends lost 2 bases and 5 bases respectively, with 12 bases between them. The CDR3 nucleotides read TGTGCCAGCAGTTACCGCCCCCAGGGTACTGAAGCTTTCTTT. The encoded protein is CASSYRPQGTEAFF.

This CDR3 reads CASSQGARVLHF. For the CDR3, the DNA is TGTGCCAGCAGCCAAGGGGCCCGGGTCCTTCACTTT. The chain couples TRBV14 to TRBJ1-6; D unclear. With 1 base removed from V and 19 bases from J, the gap between germline ends came to 14 bases. CDR3 size: 12 residues. Per germline, CDR1 SGHDN and CDR2 FVKESK.

The rearrangement uses TRBV6-2 or TRBV6-3 and TRBJ1-4; D is uncertain. The CDR3 is made up of 14 amino acids. V lost 6 bases and J lost 5, with 13 bases in between. Per the germline V gene, CDR1 is MNHEY and CDR2 is SVGEGT. The CDR3 DNA is TGTGCCAGCAGCGACGGAGCGGGAAATGAAAAACTGTTTTTT. Its protein is CASSDGAGNEKLFF.

The gene calls are TRBV7-2 and TRBJ2-1; D unresolved. Germline CDR1 and CDR2: SGHTA and FQGNSA. Trimming stripped 1 base from V and 2 bases from J, with 6 bases between. This CDR3 is 14 amino acids long. CDR3 nucleotides: TGTGCCAGCAGCTTAGATTCAGCCTACAATGAGCAGTTCTTC. Its translation: CASSLDSAYNEQFF.

This clone has just one count. The J gene is TRBJ1-6, the V gene TRBV9; a possible D gene is TRBD1 (6 bases). The CDR3 covers 14 residues. From germline, CDR1 is SGDLS and CDR2 YYNGEE. With 3 bases removed from V and 5 bases from J, the gap between germline ends came to 9 bases. CDR3 loop: CASSAAGDNSPLHF. DNA of the CDR3: TGTGCCAGCAGCGCAGCAGGGGATAATTCACCCCTCCACTTT.